Shown below are 2 T cell receptor beta chains from a single sample sequenced in a study of Graves' ophthalmopathy and Graves' hyperthyroidism (dated by TCRdb to the late 2010s). Sequencing took place on an Illumina HiSeq 2000. TCR beta CDR3 regions were amplified from RNA transcripts for repertoire sequencing. A first-round RT-PCR used HTBI primers with the Qiagen OneStep RT-PCR kit, followed by a second-round multiplex PCR, size selection and purification. TCRdb reran the public reads through fastp at Q25 and MiXCR, keeping productive beta chains. Duplicate CDR3 protein sequences are folded into a single record with the most common DNA and genes. The sample profile shows 300,000 to 450,000 distinct CDR3 sequences; roughly a sixth of them were found once. The ten largest clones add up to 2% to 2.5% of the sample. The material sequenced was peripheral blood. Receptors were obtained from an adult woman with stable Graves' hyperthyroidism.

This clonotype was observed a handful of times. The chain links TRBV5-1 to TRBJ2-2; possibly TRBD1 or TRBD2 for D (6 bases each). This CDR3 has 15 amino acids. V was shortened by 1 base and J by 5 bases, with 12 bases between the two germline ends. Germline values: CDR1 SGHRS, CDR2 YFSETQ. The DNA for the CDR3 is TGCGCCAGCAGCTTGAATACAGGGAGGACCGGGGAGCTGTTTTTT. Translating it yields CASSLNTGRTGELFF. The whole variable domain, remainder taken from reference TRBV5-1 and TRBJ2-2, is KAGVTQTPRYLIKTRGQQVTLSCSPISGHRSVSWYQQTPGQGLQFLFEYFSETQRNKGNFPGRFSGRQFSNSRSEMNVSTLELGDSALYLCASSLNTGRTGELFFGEGSRLTVL.

The chain couples TRBV4-1 to TRBJ1-2; D perhaps matches TRBD1 (6 bases). Deletions cut 4 bases from V and 2 bases from J, with 11 bases between. Germline CDR1 reads MGHRA; CDR2 reads YSYEKL. CDR3 length: 14 amino acids. CDR3 loop: CASSRHRVNYGYTF. CDR3 sequence (DNA): TGCGCCAGCAGCCGCCACAGGGTGAACTATGGCTACACCTTC.